This T cell receptor beta chain was captured in a study of blood T cell repertoires in COVID-19 (dated by TCRdb to 2020 to 2022). A note on the overall study: Collaborator samples came from the United States, Italy and Spain and covered acute and convalescent phases of COVID-19. Where available, HLA class I and class II types were obtained from metadata supplied by the sample provider rather than from assay-based typing. The samples were drawn from two sources: the first 160 participants of the ongoing ImmuneRACE study, and 1,200 or so subjects contributed by 6 global collaborators. The repertoires were released in a freely available public database meant as a resource for research on the immune response to SARS-CoV-2. Subjects who had been exposed to COVID-19, were actively infected with it, or had recovered from it provided the deeply sampled blood TCRbeta repertoires that made up the dataset. The sample metadata nearly always contained a de-identified subject ID, COVID-19 status, age in years and sex. The prospective study material was composed of cDNA or gDNA derived from T cells, B-cell-depleted T cells, or PBMCs. Findings and caveats that apply to the study as a whole: The amount of clinical and demographic metadata varied by source and participant and was provided uncurated.

From the cysteine through the phenylalanine, the CDR3 covers 14 amino acids. Only CDR3 DNA remains: 42 bases, in frame from the first base. Trimming accounts for 4 bases at V and 7 bases at J, while the number of junction bases matched to no gene is 9. The germline V gene provides CDR1 SGHAT and CDR2 FQNNGV. Each collaborating institution followed its own protocols to collect whole blood in K2EDTA tubes. For TCRbeta analysis, collaborators shipped samples as frozen whole blood, isolated PBMCs, or DNA extracted from either of those sample types. TCRbeta CDR3 regions were amplified from genomic DNA using the immunoSEQ Assay, a bias-controlled multiplex PCR. The authors' analysis ran thus. Within the assay, amplification of reference gene primers was used to estimate how many nucleated cells each sample contained. To quantify the absolute abundance of each unique TCRbeta CDR3 rearrangement, sequence reads were collapsed and filtered. For each sample, productive Simpson clonality was calculated by taking the square root of Simpson's diversity index across productive rearrangements. The table was pulled from immuneACCESS by TCRdb, which kept in-frame rearrangements only. Such tables lose some clones; where checked, under half of the loss comes from unresolved V genes, and the rest has no known cause. V and J calls and clone size follow that table, whereas D and trimming were derived from the DNA. The sample contains some 460,000 clones, around nine tenths of them found a single time. The ten largest clones capture about 4.3% of the sample.

Only one count was recorded for this clone. What this receptor recognizes is not known. No base-level quality is on record; no much larger clone is a single base apart. The chain uses TRBV11-2 and TRBJ2-7; 8 bases in the middle match TRBD1. This sequence originates from a woman aged 30 to 39 with acute or convalescent COVID-19. Material: peripheral blood. The CDR3 sequence is CASSSTGASREQYF. The DNA sequence follows: TGTGCCAGCAGCTCGACAGGGGCCTCGCGGGAGCAGTACTTC.